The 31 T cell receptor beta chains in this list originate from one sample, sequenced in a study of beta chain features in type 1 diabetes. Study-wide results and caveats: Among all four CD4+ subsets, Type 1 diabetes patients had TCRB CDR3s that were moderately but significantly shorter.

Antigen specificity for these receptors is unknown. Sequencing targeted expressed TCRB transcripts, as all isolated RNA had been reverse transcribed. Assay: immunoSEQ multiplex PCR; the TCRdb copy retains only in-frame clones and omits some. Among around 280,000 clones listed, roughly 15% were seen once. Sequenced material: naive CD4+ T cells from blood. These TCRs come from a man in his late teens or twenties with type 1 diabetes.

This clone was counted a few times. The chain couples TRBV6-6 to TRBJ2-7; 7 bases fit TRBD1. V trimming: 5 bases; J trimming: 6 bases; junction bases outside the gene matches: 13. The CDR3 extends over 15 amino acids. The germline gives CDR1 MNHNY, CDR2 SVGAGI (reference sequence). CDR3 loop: CASSRWTGQLGEQYF. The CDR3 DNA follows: TGTGCCAGCAGTCGATGGACAGGACAGCTCGGCGAGCAGTACTTC.

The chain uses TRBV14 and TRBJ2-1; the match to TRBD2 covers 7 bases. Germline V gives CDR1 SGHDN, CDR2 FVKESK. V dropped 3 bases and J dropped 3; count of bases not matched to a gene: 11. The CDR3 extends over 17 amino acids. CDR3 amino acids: CASSQERLAGIYNEQFF. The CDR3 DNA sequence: TGTGCCAGCAGCCAGGAACGATTAGCGGGCATCTACAATGAGCAGTTCTTC.

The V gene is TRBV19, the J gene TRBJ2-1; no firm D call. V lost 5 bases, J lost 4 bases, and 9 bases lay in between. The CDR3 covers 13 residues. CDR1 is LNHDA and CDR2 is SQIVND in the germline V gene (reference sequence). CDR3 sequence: CASSLALYNEQFF. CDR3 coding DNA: TGTGCCAGTAGTTTAGCACTTTACAATGAGCAGTTCTTC.

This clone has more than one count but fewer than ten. The CDR3 DNA reads as TGTGCCAGCAGCTTGATGTGGACAGTCGGAAGTGAGCAGTTCTTC. Protein: CASSLMWTVGSEQFF. The chain is built from TRBV4-2 and TRBJ2-1; D may be TRBD1 (6 bases). V shed 5 bases and J shed 9 bases, with 20 bases lying between them. Germline CDR1 reads LGHNA; CDR2 reads YNFKEQ. The CDR3 is 15 amino acids.

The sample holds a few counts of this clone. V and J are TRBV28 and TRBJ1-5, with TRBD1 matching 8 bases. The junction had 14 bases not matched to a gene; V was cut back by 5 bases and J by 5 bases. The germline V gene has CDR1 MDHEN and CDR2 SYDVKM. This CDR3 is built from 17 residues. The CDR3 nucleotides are TGTGCCAGCAGTACCATTTCGGACAGGGTAGTTCATCAGCCCCAGCATTTT. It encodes CASSTISDRVVHQPQHF.

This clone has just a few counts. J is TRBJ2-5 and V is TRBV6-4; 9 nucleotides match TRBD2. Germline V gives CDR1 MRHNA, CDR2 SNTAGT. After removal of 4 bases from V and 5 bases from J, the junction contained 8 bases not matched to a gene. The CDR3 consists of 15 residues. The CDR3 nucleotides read TGTGCCAGCAGTGTTTCCAGCGGGGGGCGGGAGACCCAGTACTTC. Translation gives CASSVSSGGRETQYF.

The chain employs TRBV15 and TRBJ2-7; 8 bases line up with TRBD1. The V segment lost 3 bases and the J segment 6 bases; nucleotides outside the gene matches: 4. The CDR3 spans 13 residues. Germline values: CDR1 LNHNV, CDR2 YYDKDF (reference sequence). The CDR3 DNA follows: TGTGCCACCAGCAGGTACAGGGGGTTCGAGCAGTACTTC. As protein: CATSRYRGFEQYF.

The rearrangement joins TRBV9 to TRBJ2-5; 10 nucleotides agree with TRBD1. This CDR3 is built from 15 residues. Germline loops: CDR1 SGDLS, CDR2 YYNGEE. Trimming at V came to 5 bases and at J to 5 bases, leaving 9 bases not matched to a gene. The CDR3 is CASSRDRGRWETQYF. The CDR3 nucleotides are TGTGCCAGCAGTCGGGACAGGGGTAGATGGGAGACCCAGTACTTC.

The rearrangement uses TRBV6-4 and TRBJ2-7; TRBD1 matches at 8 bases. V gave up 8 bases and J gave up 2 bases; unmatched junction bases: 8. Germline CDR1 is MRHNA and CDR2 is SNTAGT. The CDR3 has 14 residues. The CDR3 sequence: CASGDRGNPYEQYF. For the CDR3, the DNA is TGTGCCAGCGGCGACAGGGGAAATCCCTACGAGCAGTACTTC.

In nucleotides, the CDR3 is TGCGCCAGCAGGGGACAGGGGGAACCTTATTCACCCCTCCACTTT. It specifies CASRGQGEPYSPLHF. The V gene is TRBV4-3, the J gene TRBJ1-6, with TRBD1 matching over 11 bases. V was pared by 6 bases and J by 8 bases, with 6 bases of the junction left unmatched. Looked up from germline, CDR1 is LGHNA and CDR2 is YSLEER. The CDR3 has 15 amino acids.

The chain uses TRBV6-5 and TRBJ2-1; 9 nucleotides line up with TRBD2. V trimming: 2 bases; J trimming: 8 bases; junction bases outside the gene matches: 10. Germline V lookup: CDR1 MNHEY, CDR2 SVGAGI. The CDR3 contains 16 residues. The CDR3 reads CASSYRGSGSADEQFF. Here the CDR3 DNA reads TGTGCCAGCAGTTACCGTGGTAGCGGGAGTGCGGATGAGCAGTTCTTC.

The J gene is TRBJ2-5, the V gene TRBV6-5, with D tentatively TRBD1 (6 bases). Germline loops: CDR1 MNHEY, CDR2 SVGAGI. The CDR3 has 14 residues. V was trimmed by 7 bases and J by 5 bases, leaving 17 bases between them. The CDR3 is CASTAQGTSETQYF. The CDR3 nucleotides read TGTGCCAGCACCGCACAGGGAACCTCGGAGACCCAGTACTTC.

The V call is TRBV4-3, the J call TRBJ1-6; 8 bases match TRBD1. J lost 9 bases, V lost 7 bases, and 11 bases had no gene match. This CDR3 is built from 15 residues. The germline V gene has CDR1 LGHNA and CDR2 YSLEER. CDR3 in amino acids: CASKAEGTGASPLHF. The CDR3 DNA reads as TGCGCCAGCAAGGCGGAGGGGACAGGAGCTTCACCCCTCCACTTT.

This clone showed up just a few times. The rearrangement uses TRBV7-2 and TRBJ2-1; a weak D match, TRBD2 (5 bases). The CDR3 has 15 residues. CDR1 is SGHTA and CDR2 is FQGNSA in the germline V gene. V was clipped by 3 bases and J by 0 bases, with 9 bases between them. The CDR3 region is CASSLGGFSYNEQFF. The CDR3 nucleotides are TGTGCCAGCAGCTTGGGCGGGTTCTCCTACAATGAGCAGTTCTTC.

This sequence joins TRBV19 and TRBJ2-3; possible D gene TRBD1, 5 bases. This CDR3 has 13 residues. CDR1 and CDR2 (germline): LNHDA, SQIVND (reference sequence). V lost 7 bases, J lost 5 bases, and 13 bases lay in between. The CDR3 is CASTKGPVDTQYF. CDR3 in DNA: TGTGCCAGTACCAAGGGGCCGGTAGATACGCAGTATTTT. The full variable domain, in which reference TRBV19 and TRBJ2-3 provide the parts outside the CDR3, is DGGITQSPKYLFRKEGQNVTLSCEQNLNHDAMYWYRQDPGQGLRLIYYSQIVNDFQKGDIAEGYSVSREKKESFPLTVTSAQKNPTAFYLCASTKGPVDTQYFGPGTRLTVL.

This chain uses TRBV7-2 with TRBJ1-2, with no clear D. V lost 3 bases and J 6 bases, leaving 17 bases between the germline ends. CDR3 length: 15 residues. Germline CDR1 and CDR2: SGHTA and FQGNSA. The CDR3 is CASSFGGIAWDGYTF. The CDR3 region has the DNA TGTGCCAGCAGCTTCGGCGGGATTGCTTGGGATGGCTACACCTTC.

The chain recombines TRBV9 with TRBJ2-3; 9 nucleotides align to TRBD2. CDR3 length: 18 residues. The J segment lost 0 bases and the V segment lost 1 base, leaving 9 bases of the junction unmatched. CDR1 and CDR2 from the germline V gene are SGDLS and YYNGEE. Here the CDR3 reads CASSVRGLARASTDTQYF. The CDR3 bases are TGTGCCAGCAGCGTAAGGGGACTAGCACGCGCCAGCACAGATACGCAGTATTTT.

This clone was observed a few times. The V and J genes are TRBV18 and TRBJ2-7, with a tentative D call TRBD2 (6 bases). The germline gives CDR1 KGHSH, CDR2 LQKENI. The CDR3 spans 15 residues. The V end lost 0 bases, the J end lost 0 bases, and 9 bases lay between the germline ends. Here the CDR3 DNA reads TGTGCCAGCTCACCACCAATGCGGGGCTCCTACGAGCAGTACTTC. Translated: CASSPPMRGSYEQYF.

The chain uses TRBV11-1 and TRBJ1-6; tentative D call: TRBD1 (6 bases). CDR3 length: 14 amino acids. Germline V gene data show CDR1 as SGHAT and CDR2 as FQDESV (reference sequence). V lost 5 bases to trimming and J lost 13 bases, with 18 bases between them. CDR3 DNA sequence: TGTGCCAGCAGCCACAGGGCCTACGCCAGGCCCCTCCACTTT. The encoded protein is CASSHRAYARPLHF.

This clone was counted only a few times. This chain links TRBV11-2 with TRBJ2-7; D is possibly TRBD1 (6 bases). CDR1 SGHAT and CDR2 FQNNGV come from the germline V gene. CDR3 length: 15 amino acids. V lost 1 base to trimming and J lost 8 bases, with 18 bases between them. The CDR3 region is CASSLGGTGLIQQYF. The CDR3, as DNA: TGTGCCAGCAGCTTAGGCGGAACAGGGTTGATCCAGCAGTACTTC.

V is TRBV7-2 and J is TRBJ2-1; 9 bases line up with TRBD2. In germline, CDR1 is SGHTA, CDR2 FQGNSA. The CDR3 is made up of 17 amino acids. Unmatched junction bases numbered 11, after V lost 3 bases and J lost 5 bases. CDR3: CASSFSGIAGDDNEQFF. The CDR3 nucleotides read TGTGCCAGCAGCTTCTCGGGGATAGCGGGAGACGACAATGAGCAGTTCTTC.

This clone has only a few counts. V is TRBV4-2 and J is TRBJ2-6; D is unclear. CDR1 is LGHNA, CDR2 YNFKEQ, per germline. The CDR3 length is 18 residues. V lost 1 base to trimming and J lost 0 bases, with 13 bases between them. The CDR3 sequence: CASSQVRAEGSGANVLTF. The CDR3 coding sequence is TGTGCCAGCAGCCAAGTTCGCGCGGAAGGCTCTGGGGCCAACGTCCTGACTTTC.

The CDR3 DNA sequence: TGCAGCGTTGTGAGGGAGAACACCGGGGAGCTGTTTTTT. Translation: CSVVRENTGELFF. This chain links TRBV29-1 with TRBJ2-2, with D maybe TRBD2 (5 bases). The CDR3 has 13 amino acids. V lost 4 bases and J 1 base, leaving 7 bases between the germline ends. CDR1 is SQVTM, CDR2 ANQGSEA, per germline.

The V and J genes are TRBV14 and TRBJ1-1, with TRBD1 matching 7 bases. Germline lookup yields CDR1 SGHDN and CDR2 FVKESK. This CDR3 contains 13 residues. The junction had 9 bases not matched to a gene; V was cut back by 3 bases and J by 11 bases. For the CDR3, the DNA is TGTGCCAGCAGCCAGGATCGACAGGGTGTGGCTTTCTTT. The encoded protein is CASSQDRQGVAFF. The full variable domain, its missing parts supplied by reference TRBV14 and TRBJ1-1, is EAGVTQFPSHSVIEKGQTVTLRCDPISGHDNLYWYRRVMGKEIKFLLHFVKESKQDESGMPNNRFLAERTGGTYSTLKVQPAELEDSGVYFCASSQDRQGVAFFGQGTRLTVV.

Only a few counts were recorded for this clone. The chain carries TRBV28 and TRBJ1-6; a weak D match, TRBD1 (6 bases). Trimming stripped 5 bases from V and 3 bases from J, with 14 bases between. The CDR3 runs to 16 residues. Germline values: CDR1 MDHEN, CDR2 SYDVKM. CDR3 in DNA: TGTGCCAGCAGTAGCAACGACAGGTTCTATAATTCACCCCTCCACTTT. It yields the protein CASSSNDRFYNSPLHF.

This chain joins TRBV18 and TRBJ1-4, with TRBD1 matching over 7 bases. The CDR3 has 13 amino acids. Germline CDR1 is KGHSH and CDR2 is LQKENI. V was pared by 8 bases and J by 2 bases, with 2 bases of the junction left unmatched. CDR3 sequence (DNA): TGTGCCAGCCTGGGACAGACTAATGAAAAACTGTTTTTT. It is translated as CASLGQTNEKLFF.

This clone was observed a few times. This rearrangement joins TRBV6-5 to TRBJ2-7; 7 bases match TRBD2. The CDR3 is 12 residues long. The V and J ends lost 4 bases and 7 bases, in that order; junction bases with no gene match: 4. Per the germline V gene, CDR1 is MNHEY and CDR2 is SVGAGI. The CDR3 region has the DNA TGTGCCAGCAGTTTGGCGGGGGAGGAGCAGTACTTC. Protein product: CASSLAGEEQYF.

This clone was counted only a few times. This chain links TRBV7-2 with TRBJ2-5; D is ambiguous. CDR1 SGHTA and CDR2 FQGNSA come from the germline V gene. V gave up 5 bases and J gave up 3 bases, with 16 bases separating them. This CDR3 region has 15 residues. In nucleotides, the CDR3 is TGTGCCAGCAGCCCTTTCATGCCCAGCGAAGAGACCCAGTACTTC. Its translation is CASSPFMPSEETQYF.

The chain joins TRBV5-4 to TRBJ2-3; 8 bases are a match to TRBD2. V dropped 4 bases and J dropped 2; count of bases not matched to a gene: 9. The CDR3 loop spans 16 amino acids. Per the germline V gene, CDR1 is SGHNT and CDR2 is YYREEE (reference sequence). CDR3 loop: CASSGSGRGNTDTQYF. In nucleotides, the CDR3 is TGTGCCAGCAGCGGAAGCGGGAGAGGAAACACAGATACGCAGTATTTT.

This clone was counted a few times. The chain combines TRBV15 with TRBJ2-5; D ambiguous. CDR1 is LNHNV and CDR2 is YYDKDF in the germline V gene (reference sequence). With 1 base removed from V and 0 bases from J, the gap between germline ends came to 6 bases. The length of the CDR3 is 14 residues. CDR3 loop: CATSRAVYQETQYF. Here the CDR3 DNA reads TGTGCCACCAGCAGAGCAGTGTACCAAGAGACCCAGTACTTC.

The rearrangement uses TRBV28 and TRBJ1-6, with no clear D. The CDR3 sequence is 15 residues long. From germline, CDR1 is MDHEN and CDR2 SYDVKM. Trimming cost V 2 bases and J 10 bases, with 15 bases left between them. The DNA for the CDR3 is TGTGCCAGCAGTTTAGCGTCGGAGGGAGGGTCACCCCTCCACTTT. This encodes CASSLASEGGSPLHF.